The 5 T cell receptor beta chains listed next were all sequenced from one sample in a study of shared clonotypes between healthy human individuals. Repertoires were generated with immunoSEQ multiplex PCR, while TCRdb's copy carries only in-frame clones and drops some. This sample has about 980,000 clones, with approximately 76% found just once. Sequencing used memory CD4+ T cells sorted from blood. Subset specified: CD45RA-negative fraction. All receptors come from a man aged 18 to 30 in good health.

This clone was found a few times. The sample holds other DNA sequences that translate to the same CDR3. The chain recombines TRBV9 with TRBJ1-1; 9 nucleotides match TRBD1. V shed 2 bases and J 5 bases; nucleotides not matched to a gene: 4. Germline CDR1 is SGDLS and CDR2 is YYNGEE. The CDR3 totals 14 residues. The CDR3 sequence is CASSVGTGNTEAFF. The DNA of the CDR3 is TGTGCCAGCAGCGTGGGGACAGGGAATACTGAAGCTTTCTTT.

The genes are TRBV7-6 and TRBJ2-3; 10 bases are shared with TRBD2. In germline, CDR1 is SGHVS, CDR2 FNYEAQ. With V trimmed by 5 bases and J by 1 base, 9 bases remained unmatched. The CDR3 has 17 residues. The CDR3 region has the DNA TGTGCCAGCAGCACTCGCCTTACTAGCGGGGGCACAGATACGCAGTATTTT. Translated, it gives CASSTRLTSGGTDTQYF.

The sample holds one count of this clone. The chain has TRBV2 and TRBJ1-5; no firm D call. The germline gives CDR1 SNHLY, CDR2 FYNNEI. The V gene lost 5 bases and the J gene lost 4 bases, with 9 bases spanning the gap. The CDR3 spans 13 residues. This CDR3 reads CASSRSVNQPQHF. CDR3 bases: TGTGCCAGCAGTCGGAGCGTTAATCAGCCCCAGCATTTT.

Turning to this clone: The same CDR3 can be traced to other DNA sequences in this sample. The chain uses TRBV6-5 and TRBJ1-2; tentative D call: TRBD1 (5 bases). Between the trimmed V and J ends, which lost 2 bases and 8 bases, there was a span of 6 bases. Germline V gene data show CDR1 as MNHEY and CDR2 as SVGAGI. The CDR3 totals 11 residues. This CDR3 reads CASSYRGGYTF. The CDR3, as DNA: TGTGCCAGCAGTTACAGGGGCGGCTACACCTTC.

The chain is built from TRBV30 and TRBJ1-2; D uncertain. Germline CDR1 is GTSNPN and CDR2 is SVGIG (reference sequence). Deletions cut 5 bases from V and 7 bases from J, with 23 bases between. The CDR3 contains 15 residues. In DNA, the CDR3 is TGTGCCTGGTCATCAGAACTCACCGGGTATTCTGGCTACACCTTC. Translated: CAWSSELTGYSGYTF.